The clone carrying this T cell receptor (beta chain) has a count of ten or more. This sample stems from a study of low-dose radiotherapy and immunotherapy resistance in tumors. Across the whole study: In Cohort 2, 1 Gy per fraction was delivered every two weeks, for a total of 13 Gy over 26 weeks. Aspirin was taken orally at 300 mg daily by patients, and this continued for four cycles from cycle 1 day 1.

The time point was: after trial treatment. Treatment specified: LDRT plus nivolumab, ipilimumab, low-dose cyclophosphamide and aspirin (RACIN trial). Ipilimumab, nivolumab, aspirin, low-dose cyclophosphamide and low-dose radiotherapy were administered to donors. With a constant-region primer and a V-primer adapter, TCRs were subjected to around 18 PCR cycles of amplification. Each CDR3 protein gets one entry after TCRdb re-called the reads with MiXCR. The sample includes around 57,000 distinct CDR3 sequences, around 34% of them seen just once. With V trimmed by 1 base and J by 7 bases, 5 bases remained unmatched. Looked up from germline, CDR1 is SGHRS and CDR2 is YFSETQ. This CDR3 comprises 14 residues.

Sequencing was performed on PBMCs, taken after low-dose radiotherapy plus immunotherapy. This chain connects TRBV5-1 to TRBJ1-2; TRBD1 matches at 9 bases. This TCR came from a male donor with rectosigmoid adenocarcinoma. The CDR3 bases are TGCGCCAGCAGCTTGAACCGGGACAGGGTTGGCTACACCTTC. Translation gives CASSLNRDRVGYTF. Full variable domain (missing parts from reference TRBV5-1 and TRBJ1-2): KAGVTQTPRYLIKTRGQQVTLSCSPISGHRSVSWYQQTPGQGLQFLFEYFSETQRNKGNFPGRFSGRQFSNSRSEMNVSTLELGDSALYLCASSLNRDRVGYTFGSGTRLTVV.